This T cell receptor beta chain was sequenced in a study of regulatory T cells in long-lasting Graves disease. HTBI primers from iRepertoire and Arm-PCR of CDR3 regions yielded the TCR beta libraries. Using its own MiXCR run on the multiplex PCR reads, TCRdb lists one record per CDR3 protein. The sample records approximately 490,000 distinct CDR3 sequences, roughly 16% being singletons. At least ten counts were recorded for this clonotype. The ends lost 2 bases at V and 5 bases at J; junction bases unmatched: 6. Germline lookup yields CDR1 SGHAT and CDR2 FQNNGV. This CDR3 is built from 15 residues. Time point in this sample: newly diagnosed GD, antithyroid drugs for less than 3 months. Scientists built the TCR library using RNA that was extracted from PBMCs. These data were also filed under a second study, of T cells in Graves' hyperthyroidism and ophthalmopathy. That paper notes: Disease duration under 2 months; hyperthyroidism patients were aged 18 to 65.

The chain carries TRBV11-2 and TRBJ2-5, with 9 bases lining up with TRBD2. The sequenced sample was peripheral blood mononuclear cells (PBMCs), obtained at new diagnosis, from a patient treated with antithyroid drugs. The source is a man in his forties or fifties with Graves disease. Here the CDR3 reads CASSLFGSGSETQYF. The CDR3 DNA reads as TGTGCCAGCAGCTTATTCGGTAGCGGGAGTGAGACCCAGTACTTC. Using reference TRBV11-2 and TRBJ2-5 for the parts outside the CDR3, the full variable domain is EAGVAQSPRYKIIEKRQSVAFWCNPISGHATLYWYQQILGQGPKLLIQFQNNGVVDDSQLPKDRFSAERLKGVDSTLKIQPAKLEDSAVYLCASSLFGSGSETQYFGPGTRLLVL.